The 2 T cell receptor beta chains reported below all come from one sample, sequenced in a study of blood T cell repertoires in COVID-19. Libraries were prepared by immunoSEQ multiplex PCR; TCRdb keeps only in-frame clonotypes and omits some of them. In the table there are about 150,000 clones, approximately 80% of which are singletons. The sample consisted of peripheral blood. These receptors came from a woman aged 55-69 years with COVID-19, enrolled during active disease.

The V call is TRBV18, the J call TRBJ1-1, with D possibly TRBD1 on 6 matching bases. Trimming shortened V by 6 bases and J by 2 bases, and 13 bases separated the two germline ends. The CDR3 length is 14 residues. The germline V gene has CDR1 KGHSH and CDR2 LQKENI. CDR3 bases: TGTGCCAGCTCCCAGATGGACAGCAACACTGAAGCTTTCTTT. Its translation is CASSQMDSNTEAFF.

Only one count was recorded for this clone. The CDR3 here is CASSPGTGTNYGYTF. As DNA, the CDR3 is TGTGCCAGCAGCCCGGGGACAGGAACTAACTATGGCTACACCTTC. V gene TRBV3-1 (or the pseudogene TRBV3-2) combines with J gene TRBJ1-2, with TRBD1 matching 8 bases. The CDR3 length is 15 residues. Germline V gives CDR1 LGHDT, CDR2 YNNKEL (reference sequence). Unmatched junction bases numbered 4, after V lost 4 bases and J lost 0 bases.